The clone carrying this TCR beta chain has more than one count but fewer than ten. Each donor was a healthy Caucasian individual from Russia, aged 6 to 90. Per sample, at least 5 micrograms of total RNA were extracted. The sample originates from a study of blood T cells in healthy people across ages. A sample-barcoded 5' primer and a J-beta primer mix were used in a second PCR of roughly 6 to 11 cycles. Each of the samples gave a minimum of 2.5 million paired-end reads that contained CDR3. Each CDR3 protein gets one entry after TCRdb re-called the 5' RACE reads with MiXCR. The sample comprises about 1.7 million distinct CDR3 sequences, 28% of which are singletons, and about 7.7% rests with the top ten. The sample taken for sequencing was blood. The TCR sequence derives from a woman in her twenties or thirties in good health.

The CDR3 bases are TGTGCCAGCAGCGCACAGGGGCGCAACGAGCAGTACTTC. Protein: CASSAQGRNEQYF. The genes are TRBV6-6 and TRBJ2-7, with 7 bases aligning to TRBD1. The junction had 7 bases not matched to a gene; V was cut back by 6 bases and J by 5 bases. Germline V gene data show CDR1 as MNHNY and CDR2 as SVGAGI (reference sequence). The CDR3 is made up of 13 amino acids.